A single sample gave rise to the 6 T cell receptor beta chains below, sequenced in a study of PD-1 blockade in classical Hodgkin lymphoma. Every one of the patients relapsed after autologous stem cell transplantation (brentuximab vedotin exposure was variable). The protocol was immunoSEQ multiplex PCR, while the TCRdb copy is restricted to in-frame clones and leaves out a portion. The sample includes about 25,000 clones, more than 75% seen only once; the top ten take 6% to 8.5%. Sample: peripheral blood mononuclear cells (PBMCs), taken at baseline. Receptors originate from a human donor with classical Hodgkin lymphoma.

Only a few counts were recorded for this clone. The chain employs TRBV6-5 and TRBJ1-1; D might be TRBD1 (5 bases). Germline lookup yields CDR1 MNHEY and CDR2 SVGAGI. There are 13 residues in the CDR3. Deletions cut 0 bases from V and 13 bases from J, with 15 bases between. The CDR3 reads CASSYSPGREVFF. The DNA of the CDR3 is TGTGCCAGCAGTTACTCCCCGGGACGAGAGGTTTTCTTT.

This chain joins TRBV6-1 and TRBJ1-2; possibly TRBD1 for D (5 bases). Trimming cost V 3 bases and J 4 bases, with 12 bases left between them. Per the germline V gene, CDR1 is MNHNS and CDR2 is SASEGT. The CDR3 totals 14 residues. CDR3 protein: CASSDWGLSYGYTF. CDR3 DNA sequence: TGTGCCAGCAGTGATTGGGGACTATCCTATGGCTACACCTTC.

V gene TRBV30 combines with J gene TRBJ2-6; D ambiguous. This CDR3 is 13 amino acids long. Germline CDR1 is GTSNPN and CDR2 is SVGIG (reference sequence). V shed 3 bases and J shed 1 base, with 4 bases lying between them. The CDR3 spells CAWRRSGANVLTF. The CDR3 DNA follows: TGTGCCTGGAGAAGGTCTGGGGCCAACGTCCTGACTTTC.

The chain is built from TRBV10-3 and TRBJ1-3; possibly TRBD1 for D (5 bases). The CDR3 totals 14 residues. V was shortened by 9 bases and J by 0 bases, with 12 bases between the two germline ends. The V gene's germline CDR1 is ENHRY and CDR2 SYGVKD. CDR3 residues: CAINQGISGNTIYF. CDR3 DNA: TGTGCCATAAACCAGGGTATCTCTGGAAACACCATATATTTT.

The CDR3 is CATSVDFGSYEQYF. The CDR3 DNA reads TGTGCCACCAGCGTCGACTTCGGCTCCTACGAGCAGTACTTC. V is TRBV15 and J is TRBJ2-7, with unresolved D. This CDR3 contains 14 residues. Germline V gene data show CDR1 as LNHNV and CDR2 as YYDKDF (reference sequence). Trimming left V 5 bases short and J 0 bases short, with 11 bases between.

The chain carries TRBV10-3 and TRBJ1-2, with TRBD1 matching 7 bases. The CDR3 runs to 15 residues. Germline trimming cut 4 bases from V and 7 bases from J; bases unmatched to any gene: 12. In germline, CDR1 is ENHRY, CDR2 SYGVKD. For the CDR3, the DNA is TGTGCCATCAGTGTTGGAGGGGGCGCCCGGGGTGGCTACACCTTC. Translated: CAISVGGGARGGYTF.